The subject of this entry is one T cell receptor beta chain. This specimen comes from a study of blood T cell repertoires in COVID-19. About the study: Samples came from the United States, Italy and Spain, spanning acute and convalescent COVID-19. T cells, B-cell-depleted T cells, or PBMCs provided the cDNA or gDNA that served as material.

J was trimmed by 2 bases and V by 7 bases; bases with no gene match: 4. Germline CDR1 reads SQVTM; CDR2 reads ANQGSEA. This CDR3 spans 12 amino acids. Original data processing: Estimates of nucleated cell counts were drawn from the amplification of reference gene primers. Clones were sequenced by immunoSEQ multiplex PCR, and TCRdb holds only the in-frame ones, with some missing. From that table come the V and J calls and clone size; the DNA was used to work out D and trimming. There are more than 200,000 clones in the sample; about four fifths occur only once, and 10% lies in the top ten. This clonotype was sampled from a woman aged 80 or over with acute or convalescent COVID-19. The J gene is TRBJ2-5, the V gene TRBV29-1, with 7 positions matching TRBD1. What was sequenced was peripheral blood. The CDR3 coding sequence is TGCAGCGGAGGGGGCAGACAAGAGACCCAGTACTTC. It codes for CSGGGRQETQYF. Full variable domain (missing parts from reference TRBV29-1 and TRBJ2-5): SAVISQKPSRDICQRGTSLTIQCQVDSQVTMMFWYRQQPGQSLTLIATANQGSEATYESGFVIDKFPISRPNLTFSTLTVSNMSPEDSSIYLCSGGGRQETQYFGPGTRLLVL.